Described below is a single TCR beta chain sequence and its context. The sample originates from a study of patients and donors after allogeneic stem cell transplantation. Via MiXCR, TCRdb re-called the RT-PCR reads, giving one row per CDR3 protein. The sample lists about 960,000 distinct CDR3 sequences, about a sixth seen once, with around 6% in the top ten. The specimen was blood, either unsorted or a sorted T cell fraction (not recorded which). The TCR was taken from a human donor who was either an allogeneic HSCT recipient or a stem cell or donor lymphocyte infusion donor (not recorded which). It is not recorded whose cells these are; they may come from a transplant donor.

The DNA for the CDR3 is TGTGCCAGCAGCTTGGACACCGGGAAAGAGACCCAGTACTTC. It specifies CASSLDTGKETQYF. The chain uses TRBV5-5 and TRBJ2-5, with a weak D call TRBD2 (5 bases). Trimming removed 0 bases from V and 3 bases from J, with 9 bases in between. Germline V lookup: CDR1 SGHKS, CDR2 YYEKEE (reference sequence). The CDR3 sequence is 14 residues long.